What follows are 32 T cell receptor beta chains derived from one specimen sequenced in a study of blood T cell repertoires in COVID-19. Sequenced by immunoSEQ multiplex PCR; TCRdb stores in-frame clones only, minus some. The data show approximately 81,000 clones, 80% to 90% seen once. The sample consisted of PBMCs or T cells enriched from blood (not recorded which). These receptors came from a woman aged 45-59 years with acute COVID-19.

The J gene is TRBJ2-1, the V gene TRBV11-3; TRBD1 aligns across 9 bases. The V segment lost 5 bases and the J segment 7 bases; nucleotides outside the gene matches: 9. The CDR3 consists of 15 residues. The germline V gene encodes CDR1 SGHNT and CDR2 YENEEA. For the CDR3, the DNA is TGTGCCAGCAGCCCGAGGACAGGGGCGGGAAATGAGCAGTTCTTC. Translating gives CASSPRTGAGNEQFF.

J is TRBJ1-5 and V is TRBV7-2, with 7 bases that match TRBD1. The CDR3 contains 13 residues. The germline V gene has CDR1 SGHTA and CDR2 FQGNSA. The J segment lost 7 bases and the V segment lost 5 bases, leaving 5 bases of the junction unmatched. The CDR3 is CASSTHRGQPQHF. In DNA form, the CDR3 reads TGTGCCAGCAGCACACACAGGGGACAGCCCCAGCATTTT.

This chain's CDR3 is CASTRDSALEKLFF. In DNA form, the CDR3 reads TGTGCCAGCACGCGGGACAGTGCCCTGGAAAAACTGTTTTTT. The rearrangement links TRBV2 to TRBJ1-4; 7 positions match TRBD1. Trimming took 7 bases from V and 8 from J; bases not matched to a gene: 10. This CDR3 spans 14 amino acids. Germline V gene data show CDR1 as SNHLY and CDR2 as FYNNEI. The full variable domain, in which reference TRBV2 and TRBJ1-4 provide the parts outside the CDR3, is EPEVTQTPSHQVTQMGQEVILRCVPISNHLYFYWYRQILGQKVEFLVSFYNNEISEKSEIFDDQFSVERPDGSNFTLKIRSTKLEDSAMYFCASTRDSALEKLFFGSGTQLSVL.

The chain has TRBV20-1 and TRBJ2-5; 8 nucleotides line up with TRBD2. V gave up 3 bases and J gave up 1 base; unmatched junction bases: 10. In germline, CDR1 is DFQATT, CDR2 SNEGSKA (reference sequence). CDR3 length: 16 amino acids. The CDR3: CSASSELAVLQETQYF. The CDR3 region has the DNA TGCAGTGCTAGTAGCGAACTAGCGGTGCTCCAAGAGACCCAGTACTTC.

The chain is built from TRBV5-1 and TRBJ2-4; 13 bases are a match to TRBD2. Germline V CDR1 and CDR2: SGHRS, YFSETQ. V gave up 4 bases and J gave up 0 bases; unmatched junction bases: 10. The CDR3 runs 19 residues. CDR3 coding DNA: TGCGCCAGCAGCCCCTCAGGGACTAGCGGGATACTAGCCAAAAACATTCAGTACTTC. Protein: CASSPSGTSGILAKNIQYF.

The chain carries TRBV3-1 (or the pseudogene TRBV3-2) and TRBJ2-7, with 9 bases aligning to TRBD2. The V gene's germline CDR1 is LGHDT and CDR2 YNNKEL (reference sequence). This CDR3 spans 15 amino acids. Losses at the gene ends were 4 bases for V and 4 bases for J; bases not matched to a gene: 8. CDR3 residues: CASSPDSGSRYEQYF. The CDR3 DNA reads TGTGCCAGCAGCCCCGATAGCGGGAGTCGTTACGAGCAGTACTTC.

This clone was counted only a few times. The chain carries TRBV6-6 and TRBJ2-7; 10 bases are shared with TRBD1. The junction had 4 bases not matched to a gene; V was cut back by 6 bases and J by 5 bases. This CDR3 region has 13 residues. Germline V gene data show CDR1 as MNHNY and CDR2 as SVGAGI (reference sequence). In DNA, the CDR3 is TGTGCCAGCAGACGGGGACAGGGGAACGAGCAGTACTTC. It specifies CASRRGQGNEQYF.

The rearrangement uses TRBV5-6 and TRBJ1-6, with D tentatively TRBD1 (5 bases). Trimming cost V 0 bases and J 8 bases, with 9 bases left between them. The CDR3 runs to 14 residues. Germline V gene lookup returns CDR1 SGHDT and CDR2 YYEEEE. The CDR3 region has the DNA TGTGCCAGCAGCTTGGGACAGCCCGATTCACCCCTCCACTTT. This translates into CASSLGQPDSPLHF.

The V and J genes are TRBV7-9 and TRBJ2-1; the D is unclear. Germline loops: CDR1 SEHNR, CDR2 FQNEAQ (reference sequence). The V and J ends lost 7 bases and 5 bases respectively, with 12 bases between them. The CDR3 has 13 residues. The CDR3 DNA follows: TGTGCCAGCATAGCCGGCGTTCACAATGAGCAGTTCTTC. It encodes CASIAGVHNEQFF.

This chain uses TRBV5-4 with TRBJ2-1, with 10 nucleotides matching TRBD2. This CDR3 spans 15 amino acids. V dropped 3 bases and J dropped 4; count of bases not matched to a gene: 4. Germline loops: CDR1 SGHNT, CDR2 YYREEE (reference sequence). Here the CDR3 reads CASSSGLAVYNEQFF. CDR3 coding DNA: TGTGCCAGCAGCTCAGGACTAGCGGTGTACAATGAGCAGTTCTTC.

The CDR3 reads CASTINGGSYNEQFF. The CDR3 DNA is TGTGCCAGCACCATTAATGGGGGGTCCTACAATGAGCAGTTCTTC. V and J are TRBV6-5 and TRBJ2-1; D is possibly TRBD2 (6 bases). Trimming took off 7 bases at V and 1 base at J, with 14 bases between the two ends. The CDR3 sequence is 15 residues long. Germline-derived CDR1 and CDR2 are MNHEY and SVGAGI.

V is TRBV30 and J is TRBJ1-3; D call uncertain. In germline, CDR1 is GTSNPN, CDR2 SVGIG (reference sequence). This CDR3 comprises 12 residues. The V and J ends lost 0 bases and 7 bases respectively, with 7 bases between them. The CDR3 protein is CAWSVRRNTIYF. CDR3 coding DNA: TGTGCCTGGAGTGTTAGGCGGAACACCATATATTTT. The full variable domain, completed using reference TRBV30 and TRBJ1-3, is SQTIHQWPATLVQPVGSPLSLECTVEGTSNPNLYWYRQAAGRGLQLLFYSVGIGQISSEVPQNLSASRPQDRQFILSSKKLLLSDSGFYLCAWSVRRNTIYFGEGSWLTVV.

V is TRBV30 and J is TRBJ2-7, with a weak D call TRBD2 (6 bases). The CDR3 spans 15 residues. Per the germline V gene, CDR1 is GTSNPN and CDR2 is SVGIG (reference sequence). V was clipped by 5 bases and J by 1 base, with 18 bases between them. The CDR3 DNA sequence: TGTGCCTGGTGCCCTCCGGGAGAGGGTTCCTACGAGCAGTACTTC. It translates to CAWCPPGEGSYEQYF.

V and J are TRBV28 and TRBJ2-7; D might be TRBD1 (6 bases). Looked up from germline, CDR1 is MDHEN and CDR2 is SYDVKM. CDR3 length equals 16 residues. V was shortened by 3 bases and J by 7 bases, with 22 bases between the two germline ends. For the CDR3, the DNA is TGTGCCAGCAGTTTTCTCTCTGCTACCACAGGGCTTGAGCAGTACTTC. It specifies CASSFLSATTGLEQYF.

The genes are TRBV12-3 or TRBV12-4 and TRBJ1-1; maybe TRBD1 (6 bases). The CDR3 is 13 amino acids. V was cut by 6 bases and J by 11 bases, with 19 bases left in between. Here the CDR3 DNA reads TGTGCCAGCAGACAGACGGGACAAATTTCGGCTTTCTTT. It translates to CASRQTGQISAFF.

The V call is TRBV19, the J call TRBJ2-3; tentative D call: TRBD2 (5 bases). CDR1 LNHDA and CDR2 SQIVND come from the germline V gene (reference sequence). The V end lost 3 bases, the J end lost 3 bases, and 16 bases lay between the germline ends. CDR3 length: 16 amino acids. The CDR3 nucleotides are TGTGCCAGTAGTATCGGGTACCCAACTAGAACAGATACGCAGTATTTT. Its protein product is CASSIGYPTRTDTQYF.

The genes are TRBV5-8 and TRBJ2-7, with a possible D match to TRBD2 (5 bases). The germline CDR1 and CDR2 sequences are SGHTS and YDEGEE. The CDR3 extends over 11 amino acids. V was shortened by 0 bases and J by 9 bases, with 7 bases between the two germline ends. The CDR3 bases are TGTGCCAGCAGCTTGGTGGGAGCGCAGTACTTC. This translates into CASSLVGAQYF.

The V and J genes are TRBV5-1 and TRBJ2-3, with TRBD2 matching over 11 bases. This CDR3 spans 16 amino acids. With 1 base clipped from V and 4 bases from J, the junction kept 5 bases outside the gene matches. CDR1 and CDR2 from the germline V gene are SGHRS and YFSETQ. Written as DNA, the CDR3 is TGCGCCAGCAGCTTGCTTACTAGCGGGAGTCCAGATACGCAGTATTTT. This sequence encodes CASSLLTSGSPDTQYF.

The genes are TRBV27 and TRBJ2-6; D might be TRBD1 (5 bases). V was shortened by 2 bases and J by 0 bases, with 11 bases between the two germline ends. From germline, CDR1 is MNHEY and CDR2 SMNVEV (reference sequence). This CDR3 has 17 residues. CDR3 nucleotides: TGTGCCAGCAGTTTACAGGGAACCCTCTCTGGGGCCAACGTCCTGACTTTC. Encoded protein: CASSLQGTLSGANVLTF. Full variable domain (missing parts from reference TRBV27 and TRBJ2-6): EAQVTQNPRYLITVTGKKLTVTCSQNMNHEYMSWYRQDPGLGLRQIYYSMNVEVTDKGDVPEGYKVSRKEKRNFPLILESPSPNQTSLYFCASSLQGTLSGANVLTFGAGSRLTVL.

This clone was counted a single time. This chain connects TRBV19 to TRBJ1-4; D is undetermined. Germline loops: CDR1 LNHDA, CDR2 SQIVND (reference sequence). Deletions cut 7 bases from V and 1 base from J, with 4 bases between. The length of the CDR3 is 12 residues. The CDR3 sequence is CASIGTNEKLFF. As DNA, the CDR3 is TGTGCCAGTATCGGAACTAATGAAAAACTGTTTTTT.

The rearrangement links TRBV27 to TRBJ2-7; D perhaps matches TRBD1 (5 bases). Germline V lookup: CDR1 MNHEY, CDR2 SMNVEV (reference sequence). The CDR3 is made up of 14 amino acids. V was cut by 2 bases and J by 0 bases, with 8 bases left in between. CDR3 DNA: TGTGCCAGCAGTTTAAGGGGTTTCTCCTACGAGCAGTACTTC. Amino acids: CASSLRGFSYEQYF.

The rearrangement links TRBV18 to TRBJ2-7, with a weak D call TRBD2 (6 bases). The germline gives CDR1 KGHSH, CDR2 LQKENI. The CDR3 loop spans 13 amino acids. Trimming left V 3 bases short and J 4 bases short, with 10 bases between. The CDR3, as DNA: TGTGCCAGCTCACCGGCGGGGAAATACGAGCAGTACTTC. Translation: CASSPAGKYEQYF.

This clone was picked up one time. The CDR3 here is CASSVGSGSSYNEQFF. CDR3 coding DNA: TGTGCCAGCAGCGTAGGAAGCGGGAGCTCCTACAATGAGCAGTTCTTC. The chain links TRBV9 to TRBJ2-1; 8 positions match TRBD2. Germline V lookup: CDR1 SGDLS, CDR2 YYNGEE. The CDR3 totals 16 residues. The trim removed 0 bases at V and 0 bases at J, leaving 2 bases unmatched.

The chain has TRBV5-5 and TRBJ1-1, with D unclear. The CDR3 extends over 14 amino acids. Germline V gene data show CDR1 as SGHKS and CDR2 as YYEKEE (reference sequence). Trimming removed 0 bases at V and 0 bases at J, with 6 bases between. DNA of the CDR3: TGTGCCAGCAGCTTGGATTACATGAACACTGAAGCTTTCTTT. Translation: CASSLDYMNTEAFF. The whole variable domain, filled in from reference TRBV5-5 and TRBJ1-1, reads DAGVTQSPTHLIKTRGQQVTLRCSPISGHKSVSWYQQVLGQGPQFIFQYYEKEERGRGNFPDRFSARQFPNYSSELNVNALLLGDSALYLCASSLDYMNTEAFFGQGTRLTVV.

This rearrangement joins TRBV7-6 to TRBJ2-1; D might be TRBD2 (5 bases). Trimming left V 2 bases short and J 0 bases short, with 8 bases between. Germline V gene sequence: CDR1 SGHVS, CDR2 FNYEAQ. The CDR3 runs 15 residues. The CDR3, as DNA: TGTGCCAGCAGCTTATCGGGATCCTCCTACAATGAGCAGTTCTTC. Its translation: CASSLSGSSYNEQFF.

CDR3 residues: CSVSGQPNTEAFF. CDR3 nucleotide sequence: TGCAGCGTTTCGGGACAGCCGAACACTGAAGCTTTCTTT. This sequence joins TRBV29-1 and TRBJ1-1, with TRBD1 identical over 7 bases. V trimming: 5 bases; J trimming: 1 base; junction bases outside the gene matches: 4. The CDR3 extends over 13 amino acids. Germline V gives CDR1 SQVTM, CDR2 ANQGSEA.

The chain joins TRBV5-6 to TRBJ2-1; 7 bases are shared with TRBD2. This CDR3 is 13 amino acids long. The junction had 3 bases not matched to a gene; V was cut back by 0 bases and J by 9 bases. Germline loops: CDR1 SGHDT, CDR2 YYEEEE. CDR3 loop: CASSLGGSGEQFF. In DNA form, the CDR3 reads TGTGCCAGCAGCTTGGGCGGGAGCGGTGAGCAGTTCTTC.

The CDR3 loop is CASSRAGSAYEQYF. As DNA, the CDR3 is TGTGCCAGCAGCCGGGCCGGGAGTGCCTACGAGCAGTACTTC. The chain couples TRBV13 to TRBJ2-7; D perhaps matches TRBD2 (6 bases). Germline CDR1 PRHDT, CDR2 FYEKMQ (reference sequence). This CDR3 is built from 14 residues. V was clipped by 5 bases and J by 2 bases, with 13 bases between them. Full variable domain (remainder filled in from reference TRBV13 and TRBJ2-7): AAGVIQSPRHLIKEKRETATLKCYPIPRHDTVYWYQQGPGQDPQFLISFYEKMQSDKGSIPDRFSAQQFSDYHSELNMSSLELGDSALYFCASSRAGSAYEQYFGPGTRLTVT.

The chain couples TRBV9 to TRBJ2-3; 10 nucleotides match TRBD2. V was clipped by 4 bases and J by 0 bases; unmatched bases: 8. Germline V gene lookup returns CDR1 SGDLS and CDR2 YYNGEE. The CDR3 is 17 amino acids. The CDR3 DNA sequence: TGTGCCAGCAGCATCGGACTAGCGGTTCTTAGCACAGATACGCAGTATTTT. This gives the protein CASSIGLAVLSTDTQYF.

This clone was found a few times. This chain joins TRBV29-1 and TRBJ1-2; D is possibly TRBD1 (5 bases). Germline CDR1 is SQVTM and CDR2 is ANQGSEA. CDR3 length: 12 residues. Between the trimmed V and J ends, which lost 5 bases and 0 bases, there was a span of 7 bases. The CDR3 DNA reads TGCAGCGTTACAGGCGCTAACTATGGCTACACCTTC. It encodes CSVTGANYGYTF.

V usage is TRBV7-2 and J usage is TRBJ2-1, with D tentatively TRBD2 (6 bases). The length of the CDR3 is 16 residues. Trimming stripped 4 bases from V and 10 bases from J, with 23 bases between. CDR1 is SGHTA and CDR2 is FQGNSA in the germline V gene. CDR3: CASSSPTRAGKSEQFF. The CDR3 DNA reads TGTGCCAGCAGCTCCCCGACTAGAGCGGGTAAAAGCGAGCAGTTCTTC.

The table lists this clone with a count of one. The V and J genes are TRBV18 and TRBJ2-3; no firm D call. The V gene lost 2 bases and the J gene lost 1 base, with 10 bases spanning the gap. The CDR3 consists of 15 residues. CDR1 is KGHSH, CDR2 LQKENI, per germline. In nucleotides, the CDR3 is TGTGCCAGCTCACCATGGGCCCCCGGCACAGATACGCAGTATTTT. It codes for CASSPWAPGTDTQYF.